This TCR beta chain was identified in a study of blood T cell repertoires in COVID-19. About the research overall: The United States, Italy and Spain supplied acute and convalescent COVID-19 samples. The analysed material was cDNA or gDNA that came from T cells, B-cell-depleted T cells, or PBMCs.

V lost 6 bases and J 2 bases, leaving 17 bases between the germline ends. The CDR3 contains 16 residues. Germline loops: CDR1 MGHDK, CDR2 SYGVNS. This clone was found a few times. The data were produced by immunoSEQ multiplex PCR, yet TCRdb's version contains in-frame clones alone and is incomplete. The data contain 130,000 to 150,000 clones, 85% to 90% of them singletons. The chain links TRBV25-1 to TRBJ1-5; TRBD1 might be the D (5 bases). The clonotype originates from a woman aged 60-75 years with active COVID-19. Sequenced material: peripheral blood. The CDR3 region is CASRSSGDQGNQPQHF. The CDR3 DNA follows: TGTGCCAGCAGATCGTCGGGGGATCAGGGCAATCAGCCCCAGCATTTT. Supplemented by reference TRBV25-1 and TRBJ1-5, the full variable domain reads EADIYQTPRYLVIGTGKKITLECSQTMGHDKMYWYQQDPGMELHLIHYSYGVNSTEKGDLSSESTVSRIRTEHFPLTLESARPSHTSQYLCASRSSGDQGNQPQHFGDGTRLSIL.